A selection of T cell receptor beta chains follows, all from one sample in a study of shared clonotypes between healthy human individuals. Assay used: immunoSEQ multiplex PCR; TCRdb lists only in-frame clones, some missing. The sample consists of about 600,000 clones, about 80% of them appearing once. Source material: PBMCs. These receptors were obtained from a woman aged 40-49 years in good health. Some clones in this sample may be carry-over from other donors' samples. The CDR3 runs from the conserved cysteine through the conserved F or W. The order of the fields is clone size, J gene, V gene, D gene, CDR3 protein, CDR3 DNA. The D gene is left open where the match is weak. Where a row states a size, it is once, few, many or the class of an expanded clone; other rows omit it.

abundance: -
j_gene: TRBJ1-4
v_gene: TRBV9
d_gene: -
CDR3aa: CASSVGASNEKLFF
CDR3nt: TGTGCCAGCAGCGTAGGGGCGTCTAATGAAAAACTGTTTTTT

abundance: -
j_gene: TRBJ2-7
v_gene: TRBV7-9
d_gene: -
CDR3aa: CASSLGARTGEQYF
CDR3nt: TGTGCCAGCAGCTTAGGGGCCCGGACGGGGGAGCAGTACTTC

abundance: few
j_gene: TRBJ2-5
v_gene: TRBV6-5
d_gene: -
CDR3aa: CASSTWGVGTQYF
CDR3nt: TGTGCCAGCAGTACGTGGGGGGTCGGGACCCAGTACTTC

abundance: -
j_gene: TRBJ1-5
v_gene: TRBV30
d_gene: -
CDR3aa: CAWSQGPISNQPQHF
CDR3nt: TGTGCCTGGAGCCAAGGACCTATAAGCAATCAGCCCCAGCATTTT

abundance: -
j_gene: TRBJ2-3
v_gene: TRBV5-4
d_gene: -
CDR3aa: CASSLGAGEGTDTQYF
CDR3nt: TGTGCCAGCAGCTTGGGAGCGGGTGAGGGGACAGATACGCAGTATTTT

abundance: -
j_gene: TRBJ2-2
v_gene: TRBV4-2
d_gene: -
CDR3aa: CASSQDGSGELFF
CDR3nt: TGTGCCAGCAGCCAAGACGGAAGCGGGGAGCTGTTTTTT

abundance: -
j_gene: TRBJ1-2
v_gene: TRBV28
d_gene: -
CDR3aa: CASSWARVLGYTF
CDR3nt: TGTGCCAGCAGTTGGGCCAGGGTTTTAGGCTACACCTTC

abundance: few
j_gene: TRBJ1-1
v_gene: TRBV27
d_gene: TRBD1
CDR3aa: CASSNLPGTGDTEAFF
CDR3nt: TGTGCCAGCAGTAACCTCCCCGGGACAGGGGACACTGAAGCTTTCTTT

abundance: -
j_gene: TRBJ2-2
v_gene: TRBV27
d_gene: TRBD1
CDR3aa: CASSPATGRDTGELFF
CDR3nt: TGTGCCAGCAGTCCGGCGACAGGGAGAGACACCGGGGAGCTGTTTTTT

abundance: -
j_gene: TRBJ1-1
v_gene: TRBV2
d_gene: -
CDR3aa: CASRRRPEGDTEAFF
CDR3nt: TGTGCCAGTCGACGTCGCCCCGAGGGTGACACTGAAGCTTTCTTT

abundance: -
j_gene: TRBJ2-3
v_gene: TRBV7-6
d_gene: -
CDR3aa: CASGTSGVTQYF
CDR3nt: TGTGCCAGCGGAACCTCCGGTGTTACGCAGTATTTT

abundance: once
j_gene: TRBJ2-5
v_gene: TRBV12-5
d_gene: TRBD1
CDR3aa: CASGLVLTGGIETQYF
CDR3nt: TGTGCTAGTGGTTTGGTACTAACAGGGGGCATTGAGACCCAGTACTTC

abundance: few
j_gene: TRBJ2-7
v_gene: TRBV4-3
d_gene: -
CDR3aa: CASSQDWGEGGHEQYF
CDR3nt: TGCGCCAGCAGCCAAGATTGGGGGGAAGGCGGCCACGAGCAGTACTTC

abundance: -
j_gene: TRBJ1-2
v_gene: TRBV5-4
d_gene: -
CDR3aa: CASSPGTDNYGYTF
CDR3nt: TGTGCCAGCAGCCCCGGGACGGATAACTATGGCTACACCTTC

abundance: -
j_gene: TRBJ2-7
v_gene: TRBV5-8
d_gene: -
CDR3aa: CASSEGGSSYEQYF
CDR3nt: TGTGCCAGCAGCGAGGGGGGTAGCTCCTACGAGCAGTACTTC

abundance: few
j_gene: TRBJ1-5
v_gene: TRBV4-3
d_gene: -
CDR3aa: CASSQDLNQPQHF
CDR3nt: TGCGCCAGCAGCCAAGATCTCAATCAGCCCCAGCATTTT

abundance: -
j_gene: TRBJ2-1
v_gene: TRBV7-2
d_gene: -
CDR3aa: CASSLGPNNEQFF
CDR3nt: TGTGCCAGCAGCTTGGGACCCAACAATGAGCAGTTCTTC

abundance: -
j_gene: TRBJ2-7
v_gene: TRBV2
d_gene: TRBD1
CDR3aa: CASSQTGGISYEQYF
CDR3nt: TGTGCCAGCAGTCAAACAGGGGGGATCTCCTACGAGCAGTACTTC

abundance: -
j_gene: TRBJ2-2
v_gene: TRBV5-4
d_gene: TRBD1
CDR3aa: CASSLGQGDTGELFF
CDR3nt: TGTGCCAGCAGCCTGGGACAGGGAGACACCGGGGAGCTGTTTTTT

abundance: -
j_gene: TRBJ2-1
v_gene: TRBV13
d_gene: -
CDR3aa: CASSLDRTEQFF
CDR3nt: TGTGCCAGCAGCTTAGATCGTACTGAGCAGTTCTTC

abundance: -
j_gene: TRBJ2-6
v_gene: TRBV5-1
d_gene: -
CDR3aa: CASSLGAGANVLTF
CDR3nt: TGCGCCAGCAGCTTGGGAGCTGGGGCCAACGTCCTGACTTTC

abundance: -
j_gene: TRBJ2-1
v_gene: TRBV7-2
d_gene: TRBD2
CDR3aa: CASSLAGRVVYNEQFF
CDR3nt: TGTGCCAGCAGTCTAGCGGGTAGGGTAGTCTACAATGAGCAGTTCTTC

abundance: -
j_gene: TRBJ1-2
v_gene: TRBV18
d_gene: -
CDR3aa: CASSPEAGYDGYGYTF
CDR3nt: TGTGCCAGCTCACCGGAGGCGGGGTACGACGGCTATGGCTACACCTTC

abundance: once
j_gene: TRBJ1-4
v_gene: TRBV19
d_gene: -
CDR3aa: CATSRGTGGEKLFF
CDR3nt: TGTGCCACCTCGAGGGGGACGGGGGGTGAAAAACTGTTTTTT

abundance: few
j_gene: TRBJ2-4
v_gene: TRBV7-8
d_gene: -
CDR3aa: CASTDSLAKNIQYF
CDR3nt: TGTGCCAGCACCGACAGTTTAGCCAAAAACATTCAGTACTTC

abundance: -
j_gene: TRBJ2-7
v_gene: TRBV5-1
d_gene: TRBD2
CDR3aa: CASSGGLAGTYEQYF
CDR3nt: TGCGCCAGCAGCGGGGGACTAGCGGGCACCTACGAGCAGTACTTC

abundance: -
j_gene: TRBJ1-5
v_gene: TRBV28
d_gene: TRBD1
CDR3aa: CASSTHGQGGGNQPQHF
CDR3nt: TGTGCCAGCAGTACCCACGGACAGGGGGGCGGCAATCAGCCCCAGCATTTT

abundance: -
j_gene: TRBJ1-5
v_gene: TRBV7-9
d_gene: -
CDR3aa: CASSLEANQPQHF
CDR3nt: TGTGCCAGCAGCTTAGAGGCCAATCAGCCCCAGCATTTT

abundance: -
j_gene: TRBJ2-7
v_gene: TRBV5-6
d_gene: -
CDR3aa: CASSPVSGGRVDEQYF
CDR3nt: TGTGCCAGCAGCCCGGTGAGTGGGGGACGGGTCGACGAGCAGTACTTC

abundance: once
j_gene: TRBJ1-1
v_gene: TRBV7-9
d_gene: -
CDR3aa: CASKPGPNGNTEAFF
CDR3nt: TGTGCCAGCAAACCGGGGCCGAACGGGAACACTGAAGCTTTCTTT

abundance: -
j_gene: TRBJ1-2
v_gene: TRBV7-3
d_gene: -
CDR3aa: CASSQRAMSGYTF
CDR3nt: TGTGCCAGCAGCCAGAGGGCTATGAGTGGCTACACCTTC

abundance: -
j_gene: TRBJ2-5
v_gene: TRBV10-3
d_gene: -
CDR3aa: CATRRGETQYF
CDR3nt: TGTGCCACCCGCCGGGGAGAGACCCAGTACTTC

abundance: -
j_gene: TRBJ2-3
v_gene: TRBV18
d_gene: -
CDR3aa: CASSLDTDTQYF
CDR3nt: TGTGCCAGCTCACTCGACACAGATACGCAGTATTTT

abundance: once
j_gene: TRBJ2-7
v_gene: TRBV11-2
d_gene: -
CDR3aa: CASSLRSSGGSYEQYF
CDR3nt: TGTGCCAGCAGCTTAAGGTCCTCCGGGGGCTCCTACGAGCAGTACTTC

abundance: once
j_gene: TRBJ2-5
v_gene: TRBV29-1
d_gene: -
CDR3aa: CSVPRGGRETQYF
CDR3nt: TGCAGCGTCCCCAGGGGGGGGAGGGAGACCCAGTACTTC

abundance: once
j_gene: TRBJ2-1
v_gene: TRBV29-1
d_gene: -
CDR3aa: CSSRGKKYNEQFF
CDR3nt: TGCAGCAGCAGAGGGAAAAAGTACAATGAGCAGTTCTTC

abundance: -
j_gene: TRBJ1-3
v_gene: TRBV30
d_gene: -
CDR3aa: CAWSPGQWSSGNTIYF
CDR3nt: TGTGCCTGGAGCCCAGGACAGTGGAGCTCTGGAAACACCATATATTTT

abundance: -
j_gene: TRBJ1-1
v_gene: TRBV21-1
d_gene: -
CDR3aa: CASSKAVPRDRGTEAFF
CDR3nt: TGTGCCAGCAGCAAAGCCGTACCCCGGGACAGGGGCACTGAAGCTTTCTTT

abundance: -
j_gene: TRBJ2-3
v_gene: TRBV7-9
d_gene: TRBD2
CDR3aa: CASSIRSGDYTDTQYF
CDR3nt: TGTGCCAGCAGTATCAGGAGCGGGGACTACACAGATACGCAGTATTTT

abundance: -
j_gene: TRBJ1-5
v_gene: TRBV30
d_gene: TRBD1
CDR3aa: CAWSAGTVLNQPQHF
CDR3nt: TGTGCCTGGAGTGCTGGGACAGTACTAAATCAGCCCCAGCATTTT

abundance: few
j_gene: TRBJ1-4
v_gene: TRBV28
d_gene: -
CDR3aa: CASTQRAKLFF
CDR3nt: TGTGCCAGCACCCAACGGGCAAAACTGTTTTTT

abundance: -
j_gene: TRBJ2-3
v_gene: TRBV28
d_gene: -
CDR3aa: CASSPWGGARADTQYF
CDR3nt: TGTGCCAGCAGTCCCTGGGGGGGGGCTCGAGCAGATACGCAGTATTTT

abundance: -
j_gene: TRBJ2-3
v_gene: TRBV19
d_gene: -
CDR3aa: CASRSGRDTQYF
CDR3nt: TGTGCCAGTCGATCGGGGAGAGATACGCAGTATTTT

abundance: -
j_gene: TRBJ2-7
v_gene: TRBV10-1
d_gene: TRBD2
CDR3aa: CASSDPRGSSYEQYF
CDR3nt: TGCGCCAGCAGTGATCCCCGCGGGAGCTCCTACGAGCAGTACTTC